Following are 18 T cell receptor beta chains from one sample sequenced in a study of CD8+ T cells in alopecia areata. RNA extraction and reverse transcription yielded cDNA as sequencing template. Produced via immunoSEQ multiplex PCR; TCRdb's table is partial and in-frame only. The table records about 88,000 clones, roughly 47% of them present only once. Documented treatment: oral pan-JAK inhibitor, 5-10 mg twice daily. The specimen was CD8+ T cells sorted from blood, collected at week 24, from a patient treated with tofacitinib. The source of these receptors is a human donor with alopecia areata.

Of note for this clone: Other DNA sequences in the same sample also yield this CDR3. The V gene is TRBV30, the J gene TRBJ1-1; TRBD1 agrees at 8 bases. Germline CDR1 reads GTSNPN; CDR2 reads SVGIG (reference sequence). This CDR3 region has 13 residues. J gave up 0 bases and V 5 bases, and 2 bases lay outside the gene matches. In DNA form, the CDR3 reads TGTGCCTGGGACAGGGGAATGAACACTGAAGCTTTCTTT. This gives the protein CAWDRGMNTEAFF.

This clone was seen many times. The chain is built from TRBV19 and TRBJ1-1, with D unresolved. Germline V gene lookup returns CDR1 LNHDA and CDR2 SQIVND (reference sequence). The CDR3 covers 10 residues. Trimming removed 7 bases at V and 3 bases at J, with 3 bases between. CDR3 in DNA: TGTGCCAGTAAGGACACTGAAGCTTTCTTT. Encoded protein: CASKDTEAFF.

The chain recombines TRBV5-5 with TRBJ2-7; D could derive from TRBD1 or TRBD2 (5 bases each). V gave up 1 base and J gave up 6 bases, with 14 bases separating them. This CDR3 has 14 amino acids. Germline V gene sequence: CDR1 SGHKS, CDR2 YYEKEE (reference sequence). CDR3 residues: CASSLSGASAEQYF. The CDR3 DNA sequence: TGTGCCAGCAGCTTGTCCGGGGCATCGGCCGAGCAGTACTTC. Filled out from reference TRBV5-5 and TRBJ2-7, the complete variable domain reads DAGVTQSPTHLIKTRGQQVTLRCSPISGHKSVSWYQQVLGQGPQFIFQYYEKEERGRGNFPDRFSARQFPNYSSELNVNALLLGDSALYLCASSLSGASAEQYFGPGTRLTVT.

This chain joins TRBV7-9 and TRBJ2-1; D gene uncertain. The length of the CDR3 is 13 residues. Germline lookup yields CDR1 SEHNR and CDR2 FQNEAQ (reference sequence). Deletions cut 5 bases from V and 7 bases from J, with 12 bases between. CDR3 protein: CASSQPAGNEQFF. CDR3 coding DNA: TGTGCCAGCAGCCAACCGGCCGGGAATGAGCAGTTCTTC.

This clone was recorded only once. The chain combines TRBV27 with TRBJ2-7; 9 bases line up with TRBD2. CDR1 is MNHEY, CDR2 SMNVEV, per germline (reference sequence). Trimming cost V 4 bases and J 0 bases; bases outside gene matches: 10. The CDR3 loop spans 17 amino acids. The CDR3 reads CASSSRLAETISYEQYF. CDR3 nucleotide sequence: TGTGCCAGCAGTTCGAGACTAGCGGAGACTATCTCCTACGAGCAGTACTTC.

This clone is a singleton in its sample. V usage is TRBV7-3 and J usage is TRBJ2-2; D is undetermined. This CDR3 comprises 15 residues. Trimming took 5 bases from V and 2 from J, leaving 12 bases between them. The germline V gene encodes CDR1 SGHTA and CDR2 FQGTGA. The CDR3 region has the DNA TGTGCCAGCAGCCCCCCCGGCCTTAACACCGGGGAGCTGTTTTTT. Its translation is CASSPPGLNTGELFF.

Worth noting for this clone: Germline and junction disagree at one end, which may indicate a read error. The rearrangement uses TRBV5-1 and TRBJ1-5; no clear D gene. The CDR3 loop spans 15 amino acids. The germline CDR1 and CDR2 sequences are SGHRS and YFSETQ. CDR3 bases: TGTGCCAGCAGCTTGGCCCGGACCGCAAATCAGCCCCAGCATTTT. Its translation: CASSLARTANQPQHF.

This chain connects TRBV13 to TRBJ2-7; D may be TRBD2 (6 bases). Germline V gene lookup returns CDR1 PRHDT and CDR2 FYEKMQ (reference sequence). V was trimmed by 5 bases and J by 4 bases, leaving 21 bases between them. The length of the CDR3 is 16 residues. The DNA for the CDR3 is TGTGCCAGCAGCCCCACCAGTGGAGGGGATAAATACGAGCAGTACTTC. Amino acids: CASSPTSGGDKYEQYF.

This chain uses TRBV7-6 with TRBJ2-2; tentative D call: TRBD1 (5 bases). This CDR3 spans 16 amino acids. The germline CDR1 and CDR2 sequences are SGHVS and FNYEAQ. Trimming shortened V by 5 bases and J by 0 bases, and 13 bases separated the two germline ends. CDR3 DNA: TGTGCCAGCAGCCCAGGGTTAGCCTCGAACACCGGGGAGCTGTTTTTT. Protein product: CASSPGLASNTGELFF.

In its sample, this clone was seen a few times. This chain connects TRBV5-1 to TRBJ1-2; 10 positions agree with TRBD1. The trim removed 4 bases at V and 4 bases at J, leaving 13 bases unmatched. Germline V gene data show CDR1 as SGHRS and CDR2 as YFSETQ. The length of the CDR3 is 17 residues. CDR3 DNA: TGCGCCAGCAGCCGGAACCCGGGACAGGGGAATTCCTATGGCTACACCTTC. It codes for CASSRNPGQGNSYGYTF.

This clone was recorded a few times. This chain connects TRBV6-5 to TRBJ2-1; TRBD2 matches 12 bases. The length of the CDR3 is 14 residues. Trimming took 5 bases from V and 7 from J; bases not matched to a gene: 3. Per germline, CDR1 MNHEY and CDR2 SVGAGI. CDR3 nucleotide sequence: TGTGCCAGCAGTGACGGGACTAGCGGGAATGAGCAGTTCTTC. Protein sequence: CASSDGTSGNEQFF.

This chain links TRBV7-9 with TRBJ2-5; tentatively, D is TRBD2 (5 bases). Matching the DNA end better, TRBJ2-7 makes the J call doubtful. Germline CDR1 is SEHNR and CDR2 is FQNEAQ (reference sequence). CDR3 length: 15 amino acids. The CDR3, as DNA: TGTGCCAGCAGCTTAGTAGGACTTCAGAGAAACGAGCAGTACTTC. It specifies CASSLVGLQRNEQYF.

The table lists this clone with a few counts. The V and J genes are TRBV5-1 and TRBJ2-2; D uncertain. Trimming stripped 1 base from V and 3 bases from J, with 1 base between. CDR3 length: 12 residues. Looked up from germline, CDR1 is SGHRS and CDR2 is YFSETQ. CDR3 amino acids: CASSLYTGELFF. CDR3 DNA: TGCGCCAGCAGCTTGTACACCGGGGAGCTGTTTTTT.

The chain couples TRBV6-5 to TRBJ2-1; unclear D gene. Trimming shortened V by 2 bases and J by 7 bases, and 6 bases separated the two germline ends. The CDR3 runs to 12 residues. Germline CDR1 is MNHEY and CDR2 is SVGAGI. The CDR3 loop reads CASSYGRNEQFF. Written as DNA, the CDR3 is TGTGCCAGCAGTTACGGTCGGAATGAGCAGTTCTTC.

Only a few counts were recorded for this clone. V gene TRBV9 combines with J gene TRBJ2-7; 8 nucleotides agree with TRBD1. CDR3 length equals 14 residues. The V and J ends lost 3 bases and 3 bases, in that order; junction bases with no gene match: 5. CDR1 and CDR2 (germline): SGDLS, YYNGEE. In DNA, the CDR3 is TGTGCCAGCAGCGCGACAGGGGTTTTCTACGAGCAGTACTTC. It specifies CASSATGVFYEQYF. Full variable domain (remainder filled in from reference TRBV9 and TRBJ2-7): DSGVTQTPKHLITATGQRVTLRCSPRSGDLSVYWYQQSLDQGLQFLIQYYNGEERAKGNILERFSAQQFPDLHSELNLSSLELGDSALYFCASSATGVFYEQYFGPGTRLTVT.

This chain links TRBV9 with TRBJ2-1; a possible D gene is TRBD2 (6 bases). Germline V gene lookup returns CDR1 SGDLS and CDR2 YYNGEE. This CDR3 is built from 17 residues. V was clipped by 0 bases and J by 3 bases, with 16 bases between them. The CDR3 loop is CASSVDFMGRGYNEQFF. The CDR3 nucleotides read TGTGCCAGCAGCGTAGACTTCATGGGGCGGGGCTACAATGAGCAGTTCTTC.

The rearrangement joins TRBV7-6 to TRBJ2-7; 9 nucleotides agree with TRBD1. CDR3 length: 15 amino acids. With V trimmed by 3 bases and J by 5 bases, 8 bases remained unmatched. Germline CDR1 SGHVS, CDR2 FNYEAQ. CDR3: CASSFRGQGGHEQYF. In DNA form, the CDR3 reads TGTGCCAGCAGCTTCAGGGGACAGGGAGGCCACGAGCAGTACTTC.

This clone was counted at least ten times. The V gene is TRBV28, the J gene TRBJ2-1; 7 bases align to TRBD2. The CDR3 is made up of 16 amino acids. Germline CDR1 reads MDHEN; CDR2 reads SYDVKM. The ends lost 0 bases at V and 6 bases at J; junction bases unmatched: 8. CDR3 in amino acids: CASSLWYGTTTNEQFF. The CDR3 DNA sequence: TGTGCCAGCAGTTTATGGTACGGGACTACTACCAATGAGCAGTTCTTC.